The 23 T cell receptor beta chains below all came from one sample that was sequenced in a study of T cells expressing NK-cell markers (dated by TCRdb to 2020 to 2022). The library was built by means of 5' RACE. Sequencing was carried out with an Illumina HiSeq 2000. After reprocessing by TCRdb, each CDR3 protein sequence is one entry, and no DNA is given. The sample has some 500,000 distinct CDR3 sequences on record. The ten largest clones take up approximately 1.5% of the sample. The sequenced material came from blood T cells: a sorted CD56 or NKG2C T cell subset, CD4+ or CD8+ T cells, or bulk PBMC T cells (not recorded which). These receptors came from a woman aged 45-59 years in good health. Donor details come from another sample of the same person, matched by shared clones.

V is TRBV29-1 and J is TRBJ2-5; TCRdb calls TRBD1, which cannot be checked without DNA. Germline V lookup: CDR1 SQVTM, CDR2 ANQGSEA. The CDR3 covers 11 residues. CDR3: CSARQAETQYF.

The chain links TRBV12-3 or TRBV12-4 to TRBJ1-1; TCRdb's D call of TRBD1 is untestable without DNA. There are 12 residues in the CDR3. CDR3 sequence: CASSRDVTEAFF.

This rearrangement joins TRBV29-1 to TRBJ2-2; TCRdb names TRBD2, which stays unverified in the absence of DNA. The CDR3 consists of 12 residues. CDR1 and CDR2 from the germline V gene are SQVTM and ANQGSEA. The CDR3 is CSVEGGAGELFF.

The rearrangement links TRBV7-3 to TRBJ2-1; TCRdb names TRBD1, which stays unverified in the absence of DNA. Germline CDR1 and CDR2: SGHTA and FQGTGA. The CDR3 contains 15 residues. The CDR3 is CASSFGGRVHNEQFF.

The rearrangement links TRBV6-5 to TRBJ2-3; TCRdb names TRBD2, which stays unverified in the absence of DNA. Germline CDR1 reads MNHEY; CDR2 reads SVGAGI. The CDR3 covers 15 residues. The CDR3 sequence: CASSYFGLAGDTQYF.

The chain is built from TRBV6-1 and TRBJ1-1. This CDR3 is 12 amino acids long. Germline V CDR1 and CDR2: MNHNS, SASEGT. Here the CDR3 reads CASNDPDTEAFF.

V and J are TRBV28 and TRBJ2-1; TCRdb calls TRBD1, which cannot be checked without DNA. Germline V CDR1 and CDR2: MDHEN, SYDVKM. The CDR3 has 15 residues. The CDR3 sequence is CASGSGTGGHNEQFF.

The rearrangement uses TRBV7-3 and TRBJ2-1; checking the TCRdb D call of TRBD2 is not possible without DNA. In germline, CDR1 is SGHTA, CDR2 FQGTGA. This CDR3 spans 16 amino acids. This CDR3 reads CASSLTGLAGINEQFF. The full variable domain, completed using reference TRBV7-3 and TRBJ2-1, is GAGVSQTPSNKVTEKGKYVELRCDPISGHTALYWYRQSLGQGPEFLIYFQGTGAADDSGLPNDRFFAVRPEGSVSTLKIQRTERGDSAVYLCASSLTGLAGINEQFFGPGTRLTVL.

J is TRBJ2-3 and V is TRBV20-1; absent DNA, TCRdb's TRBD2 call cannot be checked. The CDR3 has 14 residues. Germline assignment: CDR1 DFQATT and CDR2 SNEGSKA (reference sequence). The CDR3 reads CSASLAALADTQYF.

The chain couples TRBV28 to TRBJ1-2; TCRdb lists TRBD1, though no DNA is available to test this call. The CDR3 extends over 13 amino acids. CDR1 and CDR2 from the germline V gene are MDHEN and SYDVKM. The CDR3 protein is CASRTRGMGGYTF.

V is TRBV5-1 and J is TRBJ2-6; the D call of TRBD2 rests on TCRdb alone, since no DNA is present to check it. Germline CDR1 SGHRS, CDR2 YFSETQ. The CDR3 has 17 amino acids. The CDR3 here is CASSLWTASSGANVLTF.

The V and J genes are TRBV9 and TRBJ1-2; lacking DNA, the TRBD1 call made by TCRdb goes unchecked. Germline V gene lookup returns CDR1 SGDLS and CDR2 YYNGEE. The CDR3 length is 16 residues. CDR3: CASSVGTGVSNYGYTF.

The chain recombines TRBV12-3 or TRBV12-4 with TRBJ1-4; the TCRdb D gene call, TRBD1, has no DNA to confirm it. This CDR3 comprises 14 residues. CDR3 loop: CASSKQGGREKLFF.

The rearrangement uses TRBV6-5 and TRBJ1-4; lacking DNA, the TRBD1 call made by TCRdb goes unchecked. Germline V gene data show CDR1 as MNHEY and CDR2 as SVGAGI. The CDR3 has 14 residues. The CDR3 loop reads CASSFVTGGEKLFF.

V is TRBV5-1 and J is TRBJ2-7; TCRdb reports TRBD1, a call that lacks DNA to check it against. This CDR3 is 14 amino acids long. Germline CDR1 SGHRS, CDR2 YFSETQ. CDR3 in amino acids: CASSLVTGSGEQYF.

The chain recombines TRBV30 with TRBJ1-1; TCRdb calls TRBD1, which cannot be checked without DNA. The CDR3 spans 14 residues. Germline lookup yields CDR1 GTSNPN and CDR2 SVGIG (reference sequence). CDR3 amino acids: CAWRRYGGGTEAFF.

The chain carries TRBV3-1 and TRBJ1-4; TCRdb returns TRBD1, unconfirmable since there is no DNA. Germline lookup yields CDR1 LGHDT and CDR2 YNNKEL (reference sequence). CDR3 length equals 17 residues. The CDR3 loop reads CASSQVGQGSANEKLFF.

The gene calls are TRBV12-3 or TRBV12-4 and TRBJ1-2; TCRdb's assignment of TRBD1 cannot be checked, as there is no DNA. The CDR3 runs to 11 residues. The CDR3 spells CASSFGGGYTF.

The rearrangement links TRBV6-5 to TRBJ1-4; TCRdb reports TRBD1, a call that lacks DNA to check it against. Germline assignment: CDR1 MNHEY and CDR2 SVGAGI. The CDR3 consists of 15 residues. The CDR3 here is CASSYSGQGVEKLFF.

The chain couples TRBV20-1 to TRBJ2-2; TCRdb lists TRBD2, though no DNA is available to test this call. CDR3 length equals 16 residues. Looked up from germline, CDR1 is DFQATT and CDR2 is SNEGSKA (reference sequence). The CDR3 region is CSARERGVGDTGELFF.

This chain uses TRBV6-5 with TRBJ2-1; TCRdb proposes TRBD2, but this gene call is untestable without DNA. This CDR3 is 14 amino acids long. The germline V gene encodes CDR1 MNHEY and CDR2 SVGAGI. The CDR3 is CASGTSGSYNEQFF.

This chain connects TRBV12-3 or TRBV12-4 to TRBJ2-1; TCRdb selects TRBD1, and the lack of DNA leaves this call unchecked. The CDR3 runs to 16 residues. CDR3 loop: CASSLEDRGVYNEQFF.

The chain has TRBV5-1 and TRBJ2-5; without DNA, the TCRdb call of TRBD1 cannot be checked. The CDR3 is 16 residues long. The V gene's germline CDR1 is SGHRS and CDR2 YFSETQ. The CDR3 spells CASSLEGGRSGETQYF.